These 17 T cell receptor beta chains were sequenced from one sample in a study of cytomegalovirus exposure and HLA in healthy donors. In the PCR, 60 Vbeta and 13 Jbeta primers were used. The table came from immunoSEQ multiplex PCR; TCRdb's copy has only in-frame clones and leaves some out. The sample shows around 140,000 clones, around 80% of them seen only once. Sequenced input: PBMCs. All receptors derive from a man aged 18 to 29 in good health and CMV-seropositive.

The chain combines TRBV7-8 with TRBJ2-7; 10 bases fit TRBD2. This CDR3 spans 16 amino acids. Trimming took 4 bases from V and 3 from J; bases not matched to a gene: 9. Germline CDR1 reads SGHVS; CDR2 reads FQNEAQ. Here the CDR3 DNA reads TGTGCCAGCAGCTCCTCTCGTGCTAGCGGGAGCTACGAGCAGTACTTC. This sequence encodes CASSSSRASGSYEQYF.

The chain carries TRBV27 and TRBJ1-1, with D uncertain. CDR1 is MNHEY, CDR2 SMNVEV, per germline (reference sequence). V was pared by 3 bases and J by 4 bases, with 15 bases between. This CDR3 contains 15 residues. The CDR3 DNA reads TGTGCCAGCAGTTTCGCGACAATTGAGGGCACTGAAGCTTTCTTT. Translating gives CASSFATIEGTEAFF.

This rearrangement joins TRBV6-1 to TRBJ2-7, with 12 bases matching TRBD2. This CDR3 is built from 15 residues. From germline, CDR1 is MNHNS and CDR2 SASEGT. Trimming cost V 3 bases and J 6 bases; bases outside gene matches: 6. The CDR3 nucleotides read TGTGCCAGCAGTGACGCGGGACTAGCGGGTCTCGAGCAGTACTTC. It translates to CASSDAGLAGLEQYF.

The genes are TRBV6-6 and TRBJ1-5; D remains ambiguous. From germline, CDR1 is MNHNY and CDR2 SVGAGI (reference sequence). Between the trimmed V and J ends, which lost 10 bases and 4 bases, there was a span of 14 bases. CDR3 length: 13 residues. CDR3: CATCLIVNQPQHF. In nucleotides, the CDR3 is TGTGCCACCTGTCTAATAGTGAATCAGCCCCAGCATTTT.

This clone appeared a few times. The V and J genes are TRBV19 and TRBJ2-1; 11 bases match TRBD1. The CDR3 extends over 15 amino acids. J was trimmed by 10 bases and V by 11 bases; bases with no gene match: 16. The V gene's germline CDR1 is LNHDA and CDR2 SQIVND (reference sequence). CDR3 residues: CAVSPGTGGRREQFF. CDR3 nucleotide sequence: TGTGCCGTCAGTCCCGGGACAGGGGGTCGTCGGGAGCAGTTCTTC.

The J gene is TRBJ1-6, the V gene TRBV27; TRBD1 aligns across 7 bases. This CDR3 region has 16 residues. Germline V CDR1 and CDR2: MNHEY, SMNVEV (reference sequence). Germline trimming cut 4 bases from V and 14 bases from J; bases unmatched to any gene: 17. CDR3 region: CASSSRDRGVRDALHF. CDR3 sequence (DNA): TGTGCCAGCAGTTCAAGGGACAGAGGTGTTAGGGATGCCCTCCACTTT.

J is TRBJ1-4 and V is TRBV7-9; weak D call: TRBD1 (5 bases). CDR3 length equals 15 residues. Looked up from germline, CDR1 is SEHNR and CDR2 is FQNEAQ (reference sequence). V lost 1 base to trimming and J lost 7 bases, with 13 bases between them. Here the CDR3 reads CASSLGGGGGEKLFF. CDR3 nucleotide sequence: TGTGCCAGCAGCTTAGGGGGGGGAGGTGGTGAAAAACTGTTTTTT.

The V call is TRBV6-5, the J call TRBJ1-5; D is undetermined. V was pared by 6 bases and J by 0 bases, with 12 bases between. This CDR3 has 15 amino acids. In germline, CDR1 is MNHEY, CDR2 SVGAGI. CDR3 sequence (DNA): TGTGCCAGCAGAGGCGGCGGATATAGCAATCAGCCCCAGCATTTT. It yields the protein CASRGGGYSNQPQHF.

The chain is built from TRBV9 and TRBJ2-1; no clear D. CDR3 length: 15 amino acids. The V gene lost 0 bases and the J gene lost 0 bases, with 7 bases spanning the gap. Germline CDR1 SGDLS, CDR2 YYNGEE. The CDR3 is CASSVGGFSYNEQFF. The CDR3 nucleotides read TGTGCCAGCAGCGTAGGAGGTTTCTCCTACAATGAGCAGTTCTTC.

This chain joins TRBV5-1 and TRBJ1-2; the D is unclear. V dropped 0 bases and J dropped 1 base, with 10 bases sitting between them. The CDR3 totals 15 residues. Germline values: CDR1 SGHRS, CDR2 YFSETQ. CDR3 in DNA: TGCGCCAGCAGCTTGGGGCCAGGTCTTAACTATGGCTACACCTTC. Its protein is CASSLGPGLNYGYTF.

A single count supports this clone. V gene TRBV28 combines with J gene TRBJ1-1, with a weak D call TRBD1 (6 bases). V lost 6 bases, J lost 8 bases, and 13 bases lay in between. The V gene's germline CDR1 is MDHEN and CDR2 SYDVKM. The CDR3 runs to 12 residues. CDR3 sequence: CASSQDSREAFF. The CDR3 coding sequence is TGTGCCAGCAGCCAGGACAGTCGAGAAGCTTTCTTT. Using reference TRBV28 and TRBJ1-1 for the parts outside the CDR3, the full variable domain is DVKVTQSSRYLVKRTGEKVFLECVQDMDHENMFWYRQDPGLGLRLIYFSYDVKMKEKGDIPEGYSVSREKKERFSLILESASTNQTSMYLCASSQDSREAFFGQGTRLTVV.

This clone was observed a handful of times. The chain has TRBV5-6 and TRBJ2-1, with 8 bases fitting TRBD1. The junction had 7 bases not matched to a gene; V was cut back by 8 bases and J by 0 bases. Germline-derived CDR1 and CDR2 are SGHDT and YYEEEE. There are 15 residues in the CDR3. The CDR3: CASFWTGSSYNEQFF. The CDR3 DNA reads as TGTGCCAGTTTTTGGACAGGGAGCTCCTACAATGAGCAGTTCTTC.

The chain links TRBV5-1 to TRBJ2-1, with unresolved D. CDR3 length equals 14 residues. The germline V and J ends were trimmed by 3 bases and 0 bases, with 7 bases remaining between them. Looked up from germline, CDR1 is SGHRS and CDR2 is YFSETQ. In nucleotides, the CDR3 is TGCGCCAGCAGCTCTCTTCGCTCCTACAATGAGCAGTTCTTC. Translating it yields CASSSLRSYNEQFF.

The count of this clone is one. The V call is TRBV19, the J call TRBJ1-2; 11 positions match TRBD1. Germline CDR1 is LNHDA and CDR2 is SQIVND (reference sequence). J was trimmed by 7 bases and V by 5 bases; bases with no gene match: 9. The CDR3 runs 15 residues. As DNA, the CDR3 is TGTGCCAGTAGTGCCTGGACAGGGGGCGGGACTGGCTACACCTTC. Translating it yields CASSAWTGGGTGYTF.

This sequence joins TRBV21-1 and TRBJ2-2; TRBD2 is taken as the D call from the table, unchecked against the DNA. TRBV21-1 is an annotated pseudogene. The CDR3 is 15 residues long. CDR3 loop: CASSKLGRNTGELFF. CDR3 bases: TGTGCCAGCAGCAAATTGGGGAGGAACACCGGGGAGCTGTTTTTT.

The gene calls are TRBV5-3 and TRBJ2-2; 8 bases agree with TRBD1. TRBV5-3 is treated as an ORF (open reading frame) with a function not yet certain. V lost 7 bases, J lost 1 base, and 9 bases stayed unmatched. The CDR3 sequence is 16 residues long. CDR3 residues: CARARLGTGNTGELFF. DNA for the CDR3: TGTGCCAGAGCAAGACTCGGGACAGGGAACACCGGGGAGCTGTTTTTT.

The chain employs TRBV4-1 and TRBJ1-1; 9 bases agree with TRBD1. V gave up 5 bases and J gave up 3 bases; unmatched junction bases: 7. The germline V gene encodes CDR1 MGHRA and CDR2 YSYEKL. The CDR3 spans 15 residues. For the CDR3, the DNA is TGCGCCAGCAGCGACCGGACAGGGGAGGACACTGAAGCTTTCTTT. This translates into CASSDRTGEDTEAFF.